The subject of this entry is one T cell receptor beta chain. Sequencing used immunoSEQ multiplex PCR; TCRdb keeps in-frame clones, though not all of them. The repertoire holds roughly 660,000 clones, with 85% to 90% as singletons. The data originate from a study of shared T cell receptors in the human thymus. CDR3 length: 18 residues. These data were also reused for a study on human thymus T cells. From that study: Thymic tissue was derived from resections collected during corrective heart surgery. Related studies noted strongly shared thymic repertoires across unrelated people.

Sequencing used thymocytes. This TCR was recovered from a boy under two years old with a congenital heart defect. The chain employs TRBV21-1 and TRBJ2-2; TRBD2 is taken as the D call from the table, unchecked against the DNA. TRBV21-1 is shown as a pseudogene. In DNA form, the CDR3 reads TGTGCCAGCAGCAAAGAGAATAGCGGGAGGAAGACCACCGGGGAGCTGTTTTTT. Protein: CASSKENSGRKTTGELFF.